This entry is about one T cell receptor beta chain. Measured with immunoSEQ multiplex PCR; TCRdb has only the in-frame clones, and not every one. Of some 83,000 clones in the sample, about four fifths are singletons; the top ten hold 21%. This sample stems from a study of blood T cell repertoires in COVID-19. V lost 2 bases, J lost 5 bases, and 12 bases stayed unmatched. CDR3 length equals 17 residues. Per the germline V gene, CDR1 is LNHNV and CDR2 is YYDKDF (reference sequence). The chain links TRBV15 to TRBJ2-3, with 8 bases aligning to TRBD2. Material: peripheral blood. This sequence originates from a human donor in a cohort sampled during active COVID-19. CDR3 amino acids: CATSRSLSGGLGDTQYF. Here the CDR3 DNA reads TGTGCCACCAGCAGATCTCTCAGCGGGGGACTAGGAGATACGCAGTATTTT.